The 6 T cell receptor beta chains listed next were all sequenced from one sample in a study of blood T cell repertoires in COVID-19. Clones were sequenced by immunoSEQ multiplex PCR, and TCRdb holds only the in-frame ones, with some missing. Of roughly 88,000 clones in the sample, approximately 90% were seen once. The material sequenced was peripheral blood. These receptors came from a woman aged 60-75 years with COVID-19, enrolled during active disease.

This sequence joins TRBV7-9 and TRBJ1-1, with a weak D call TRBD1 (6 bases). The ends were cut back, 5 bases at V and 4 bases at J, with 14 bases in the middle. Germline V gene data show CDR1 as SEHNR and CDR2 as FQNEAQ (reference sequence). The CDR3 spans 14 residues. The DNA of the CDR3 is TGTGCCAGCAGCCCAGGGGAGGGGGTCACTGAAGCTTTCTTT. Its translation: CASSPGEGVTEAFF.

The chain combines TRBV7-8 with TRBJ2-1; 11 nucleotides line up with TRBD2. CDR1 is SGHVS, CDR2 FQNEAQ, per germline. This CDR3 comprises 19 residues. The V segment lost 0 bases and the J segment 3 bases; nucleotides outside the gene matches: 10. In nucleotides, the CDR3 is TGTGCCAGCAGCTTAGCGCGGCTAGCGGGGGGACATAGCTACAATGAGCAGTTCTTC. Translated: CASSLARLAGGHSYNEQFF.

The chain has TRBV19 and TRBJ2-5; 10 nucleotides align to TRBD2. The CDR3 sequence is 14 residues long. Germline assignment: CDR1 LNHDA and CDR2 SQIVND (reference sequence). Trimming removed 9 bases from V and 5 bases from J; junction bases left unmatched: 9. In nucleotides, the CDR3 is TGTGCCAGCGGACAAGGAGCGGGGGGGGAGACCCAGTACTTC. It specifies CASGQGAGGETQYF.

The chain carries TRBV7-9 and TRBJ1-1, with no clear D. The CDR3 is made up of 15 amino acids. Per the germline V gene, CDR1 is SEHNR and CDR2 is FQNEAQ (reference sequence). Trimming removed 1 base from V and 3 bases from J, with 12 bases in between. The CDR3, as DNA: TGTGCCAGCAGCTTAGTCGGGAAGAAAGACACTGAAGCTTTCTTT. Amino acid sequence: CASSLVGKKDTEAFF.

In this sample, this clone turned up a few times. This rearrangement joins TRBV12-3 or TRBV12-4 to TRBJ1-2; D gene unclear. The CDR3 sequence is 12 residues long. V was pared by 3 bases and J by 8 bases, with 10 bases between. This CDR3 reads CASSFSPLGYTF. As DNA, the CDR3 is TGTGCCAGCAGTTTTTCCCCCCTAGGCTACACCTTC.

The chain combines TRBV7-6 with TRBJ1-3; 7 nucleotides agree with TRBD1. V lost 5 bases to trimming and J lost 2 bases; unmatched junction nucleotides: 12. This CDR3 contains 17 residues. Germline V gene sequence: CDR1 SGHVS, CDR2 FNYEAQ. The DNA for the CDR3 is TGTGCCAGCAGCACAGGGGCCCGGAGGAGTACTGGAAACACCATATATTTT. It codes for CASSTGARRSTGNTIYF.